This T cell receptor beta chain was obtained from a study of cytomegalovirus exposure and HLA in healthy donors. A note on this clone: Its antigen is not known.

Study observations and caveats: The dataset shows that most TCR sequences were rare, while some public TCRs occurred in many donors. Later, an analysis found that TCR clusters from the first cohort tended to co-occur in the 120 validation repertoires. There were three CMV-associated chains whose specificity for CMV antigens was confirmed in vitro. The classifier reportedly diagnosed cytomegalovirus status with high specificity and sensitivity.

Sequencing used immunoSEQ multiplex PCR; TCRdb keeps in-frame clones, though not all of them. The data show fewer than 150,000 clones, with less than 90% seen just once and less than 4.5% held by the top ten. The junction had 9 bases not matched to a gene; V was cut back by 5 bases and J by 0 bases. The CDR3 totals 18 residues. The germline gives CDR1 SEHNR, CDR2 FQNEAQ (reference sequence). Sequences were obtained from PBMCs. The TCR sequence derives from a man between 18 and 35 years old in good health and CMV-seropositive. The chain couples TRBV7-9 to TRBJ2-6; the match to TRBD1 covers 8 bases. The CDR3 nucleotides read TGTGCCAGCAGCCCCTTTCAGGGGGCCGCCTCTGGGGCCAACGTCCTGACTTTC. It encodes CASSPFQGAASGANVLTF.